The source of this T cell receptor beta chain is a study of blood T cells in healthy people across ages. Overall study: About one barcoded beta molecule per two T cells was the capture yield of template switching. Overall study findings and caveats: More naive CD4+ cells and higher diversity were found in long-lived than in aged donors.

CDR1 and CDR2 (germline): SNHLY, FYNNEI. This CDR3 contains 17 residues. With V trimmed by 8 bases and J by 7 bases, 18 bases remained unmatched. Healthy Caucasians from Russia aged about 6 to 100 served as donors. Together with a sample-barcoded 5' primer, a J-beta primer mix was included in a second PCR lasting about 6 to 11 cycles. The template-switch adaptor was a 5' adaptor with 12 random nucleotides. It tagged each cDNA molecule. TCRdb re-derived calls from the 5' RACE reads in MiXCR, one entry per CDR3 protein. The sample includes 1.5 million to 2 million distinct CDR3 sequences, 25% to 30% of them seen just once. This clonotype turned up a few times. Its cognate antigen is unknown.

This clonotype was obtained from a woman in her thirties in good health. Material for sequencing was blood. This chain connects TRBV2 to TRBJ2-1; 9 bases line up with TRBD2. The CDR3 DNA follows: TGTGCCAGCCGGCCGCTCGCGGGGCGGGGGGGCGAGAATGAGCAGTTCTTC. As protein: CASRPLAGRGGENEQFF.